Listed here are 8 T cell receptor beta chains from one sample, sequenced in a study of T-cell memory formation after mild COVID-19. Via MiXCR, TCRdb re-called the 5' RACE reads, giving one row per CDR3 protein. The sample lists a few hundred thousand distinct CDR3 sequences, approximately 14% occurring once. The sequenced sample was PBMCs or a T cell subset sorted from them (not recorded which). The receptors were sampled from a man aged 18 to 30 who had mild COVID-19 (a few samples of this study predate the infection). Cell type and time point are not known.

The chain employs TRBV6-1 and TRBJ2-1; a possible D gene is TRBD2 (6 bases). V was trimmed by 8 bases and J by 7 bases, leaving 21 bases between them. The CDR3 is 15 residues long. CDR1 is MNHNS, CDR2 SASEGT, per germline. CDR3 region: CASASQRGGENEQFF. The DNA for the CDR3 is TGTGCCAGCGCCTCCCAACGGGGCGGGGAGAATGAGCAGTTCTTC.

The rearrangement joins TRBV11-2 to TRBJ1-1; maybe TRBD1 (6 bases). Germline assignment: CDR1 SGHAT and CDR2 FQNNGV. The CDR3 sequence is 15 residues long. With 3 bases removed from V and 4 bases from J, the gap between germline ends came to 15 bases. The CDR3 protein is CASSLGGRSFTEAFF. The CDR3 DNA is TGTGCCAGCAGCTTGGGGGGGCGCAGCTTCACTGAAGCTTTCTTT.

CDR3 in DNA: TGTGCCAGCAGCCCAGAATCGGGAGCTAACTATGGCTACACCTTC. It is translated as CASSPESGANYGYTF. The chain is built from TRBV5-6 and TRBJ1-2, with D uncertain. Trimming took 4 bases from V and 0 from J, leaving 13 bases between them. The germline CDR1 and CDR2 sequences are SGHDT and YYEEEE. The CDR3 has 15 amino acids.

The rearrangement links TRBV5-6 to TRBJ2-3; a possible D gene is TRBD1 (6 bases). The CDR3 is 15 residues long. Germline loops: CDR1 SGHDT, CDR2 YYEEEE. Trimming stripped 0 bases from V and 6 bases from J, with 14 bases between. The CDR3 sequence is CASSLVGAHGDTQYF. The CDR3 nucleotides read TGTGCCAGCAGCTTGGTGGGGGCGCACGGGGATACGCAGTATTTT.

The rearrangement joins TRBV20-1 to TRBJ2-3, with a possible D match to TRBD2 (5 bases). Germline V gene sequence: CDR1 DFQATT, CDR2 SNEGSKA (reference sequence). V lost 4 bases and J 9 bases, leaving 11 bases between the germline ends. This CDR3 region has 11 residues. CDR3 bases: TGCAGTGCTAAGGCCTCGGGAACGCAGTATTTT. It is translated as CSAKASGTQYF.

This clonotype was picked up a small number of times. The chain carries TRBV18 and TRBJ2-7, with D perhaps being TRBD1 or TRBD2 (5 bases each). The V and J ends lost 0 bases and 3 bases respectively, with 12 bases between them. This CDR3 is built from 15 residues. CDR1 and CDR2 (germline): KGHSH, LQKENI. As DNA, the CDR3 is TGTGCCAGCTCACCACCGGCCCAGGGAGACTACGAGCAGTACTTC. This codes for CASSPPAQGDYEQYF.

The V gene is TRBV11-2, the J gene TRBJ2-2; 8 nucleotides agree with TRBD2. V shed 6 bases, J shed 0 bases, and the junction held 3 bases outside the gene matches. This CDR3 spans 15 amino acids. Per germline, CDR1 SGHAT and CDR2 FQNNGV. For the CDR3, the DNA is TGTGCCAGCAGTCGGACTAGCCCGAACACCGGGGAGCTGTTTTTT. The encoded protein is CASSRTSPNTGELFF. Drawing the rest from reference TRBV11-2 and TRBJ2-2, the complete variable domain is EAGVAQSPRYKIIEKRQSVAFWCNPISGHATLYWYQQILGQGPKLLIQFQNNGVVDDSQLPKDRFSAERLKGVDSTLKIQPAKLEDSAVYLCASSRTSPNTGELFFGEGSRLTVL.

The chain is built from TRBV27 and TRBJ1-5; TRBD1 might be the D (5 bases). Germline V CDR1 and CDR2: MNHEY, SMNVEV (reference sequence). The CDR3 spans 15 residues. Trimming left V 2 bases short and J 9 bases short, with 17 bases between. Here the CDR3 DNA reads TGTGCCAGCAGTTTAAGGCCGGAACCGGGGACGCCCCAGCATTTT. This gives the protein CASSLRPEPGTPQHF.